Listed below are T cell receptor beta chains from one sample, sequenced in a study of early T cells in non-severe SARS-CoV-2 infection. TCRdb re-called the 5' RACE reads with MiXCR, one entry per CDR3 protein. This sample has 30,000 to 45,000 distinct CDR3 sequences, with roughly 9.9% found just once. Sample: whole blood. Receptors were obtained from an adult who was a healthcare worker with PCR-confirmed SARS-CoV-2 infection or an uninfected control (not recorded which). Each CDR3 is given with its conserved first and last residue. The order of the fields is J gene, clone size, V gene, D gene, CDR3 protein, CDR3 DNA. A D gene is named only where the DNA matches it firmly. Rows may omit the clone size; those that give it use once, few, many or a size class.

>TRBJ1-2|.|TRBV4-1|TRBD1
CASSQESRQGIGYGYTF
TGCGCCAGCAGCCAAGAGTCCCGACAGGGTATAGGCTATGGCTACACCTTC
>TRBJ1-3|many|TRBV30|.
CAWEGVSGNTIYF
TGTGCCTGGGAGGGGGTCTCTGGAAACACCATATATTTT
>TRBJ1-1|few|TRBV20-1|TRBD1
CSATTGTYTEAFF
TGCAGTGCTACGACAGGGACCTACACTGAAGCTTTCTTT
>TRBJ2-6|few|TRBV12-3/TRBV12-4|.
CASDRGLVSEANVLTF
TGTGCCAGCGATCGGGGCCTGGTGTCTGAGGCCAACGTCCTGACTTTC
>TRBJ2-3|.|TRBV5-1|TRBD2
CASSLQLAGTDTQYF
TGCGCCAGCAGCTTGCAACTAGCGGGGACAGATACGCAGTATTTT
>TRBJ1-2|many|TRBV10-3|.
CAISDGGDGYTF
TGTGCCATCAGTGATGGGGGGGATGGCTACACCTTC
>TRBJ1-1|.|TRBV6-5|TRBD1
CASSRAKGARYEAFF
TGTGCCAGCAGTCGAGCCAAGGGGGCGAGGTATGAAGCTTTCTTT
>TRBJ1-6|few|TRBV5-1|.
CASSLDTNSPLHF
TGCGCCAGCAGCTTGGACACCAATTCACCCCTCCACTTT
>TRBJ2-1|few|TRBV19|TRBD1
CASSTPAGTASYNEQFF
TGTGCCAGTAGTACCCCCGCCGGGACAGCCTCCTACAATGAGCAGTTCTTC
>TRBJ1-5|many|TRBV6-2/TRBV6-3|.
CASTSLGGGGQPQHF
TGTGCCAGCACCTCCCTTGGGGGGGGCGGTCAGCCCCAGCATTTT
>TRBJ1-1|few|TRBV20-1|.
CSASLGLSGRDTEAFF
TGCAGTGCTAGTTTAGGCTTATCGGGGAGGGACACTGAAGCTTTCTTT
>TRBJ1-4|few|TRBV18|TRBD1
CASSPRTGEEKLFF
TGTGCCAGCTCACCAAGGACAGGGGAGGAAAAACTGTTTTTT
>TRBJ1-5|many|TRBV6-1|.
CASSPRDNQPQHF
TGTGCCAGCAGTCCAAGGGACAATCAGCCCCAGCATTTT
>TRBJ2-1|.|TRBV6-2/TRBV6-3|.
CASSAIQYSQFF
TGTGCCAGCAGTGCGATACAGTACTCGCAGTTCTTC
>TRBJ2-2|many|TRBV5-6|.
CASSLVVTGELFF
TGTGCCAGCAGCTTGGTAGTTACCGGGGAGCTGTTTTTT
>TRBJ2-1|few|TRBV6-5|.
CASSRRGINYNEQFF
TGTGCCAGCAGTCGACGCGGCATTAACTACAATGAGCAGTTCTTC
>TRBJ1-2|many|TRBV25-1|.
CASSGQQNYGYTF
TGTGCCAGCAGTGGACAGCAGAACTATGGCTACACCTTC
>TRBJ1-2|many|TRBV20-1|.
CSARVSLTAEGYTF
TGCAGTGCTAGGGTCTCCCTGACAGCCGAGGGCTACACCTTC